This T cell receptor (beta chain) derives from a study of blood T cell repertoires in COVID-19. Looking at the study overall: T cells, B-cell-depleted T cells, or PBMCs provided the cDNA or gDNA that served as material.

This clone was observed a single time. In the original processing: The assay estimated nucleated cells by amplifying reference gene primers. The repertoire was sequenced with immunoSEQ multiplex PCR; TCRdb's copy has only in-frame clones and lacks some. V, J and clone size were drawn from that table, and D and trimming were deduced from the DNA. The sample has about 20,000 clones, 80% to 95% seen once; the top ten hold 4.1%. The clonotype was recovered from a woman aged 50 to 65 with active COVID-19. The specimen was peripheral blood.

Written as DNA, the CDR3 is TGTGCCAGCAGTGAAATGGGGGCTGAAAAACTGTTTTTT. Protein: CASSEMGAEKLFF. The V gene is TRBV6-1, the J gene TRBJ1-4; D might be TRBD1 (6 bases). V was cut by 2 bases and J by 7 bases, with 8 bases left in between. The CDR3 covers 13 residues. CDR1 is MNHNS, CDR2 SASEGT, per germline.